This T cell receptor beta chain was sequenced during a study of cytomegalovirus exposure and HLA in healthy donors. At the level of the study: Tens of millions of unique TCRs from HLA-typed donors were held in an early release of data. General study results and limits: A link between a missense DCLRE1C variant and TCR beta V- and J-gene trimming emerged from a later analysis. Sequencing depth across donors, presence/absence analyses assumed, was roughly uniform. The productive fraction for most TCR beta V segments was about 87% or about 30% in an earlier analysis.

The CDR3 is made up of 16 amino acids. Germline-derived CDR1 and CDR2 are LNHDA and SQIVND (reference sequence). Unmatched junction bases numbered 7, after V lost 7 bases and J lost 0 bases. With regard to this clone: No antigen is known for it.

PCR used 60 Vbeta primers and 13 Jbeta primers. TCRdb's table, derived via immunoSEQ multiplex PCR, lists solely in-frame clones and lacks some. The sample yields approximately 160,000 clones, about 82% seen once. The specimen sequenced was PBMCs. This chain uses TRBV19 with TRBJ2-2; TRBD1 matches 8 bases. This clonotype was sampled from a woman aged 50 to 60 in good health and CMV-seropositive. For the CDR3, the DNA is TGTGCCAGTACCTGGACAGGGATCGCGAACACCGGGGAGCTGTTTTTT. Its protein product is CASTWTGIANTGELFF.